This T cell receptor beta chain was obtained from a study of spatial heterogeneity in lung cancer. Study as a whole: Alpha-chain detections were consistently fewer than beta-chain detections among the sequences.

Time point noted: sample taken at primary tumor resection. The donor population consisted of about 75 patients with untreated, early-stage non-small cell lung cancer. TCRdb used MiXCR to reprocess the 5' RACE reads, holding one entry per CDR3 protein. The sample carries tens of thousands of distinct CDR3 sequences, approximately 5% recorded once. Per the germline V gene, CDR1 is MNHEY and CDR2 is SVGEGT. The CDR3 length is 11 residues. V gave up 2 bases and J gave up 12 bases, with 8 bases separating them. The material was PBMCs, obtained at surgery. V and J are TRBV6-2 or TRBV6-3 and TRBJ2-1; D may be TRBD1 (5 bases). The TCR originated in a male donor with early-stage non-small cell lung cancer. The chain's CDR3 is CASSYGQAQFF. Written as DNA, the CDR3 is TGTGCCAGCAGTTACGGACAAGCGCAGTTCTTC.